This entry lists 15 T cell receptor beta chains sequenced from one sample in a study of radiotherapy plus CTLA-4 blockade in lung cancer. Only in-frame clones appear in the TCRdb table, and some are missing; sequencing was by immunoSEQ multiplex PCR. Of about 110,000 clones in the sample, about 83% are singletons; the top ten hold approximately 2.5%. The sample here was peripheral blood, taken from a patient treated with radiotherapy plus ipilimumab. The receptor set was obtained from a human donor with non-small cell lung cancer that progressed on radiotherapy plus ipilimumab. Some clones in this sample may be carry-over from other donors' samples.

The chain recombines TRBV25-1 with TRBJ2-7; 8 positions match TRBD2. Germline-derived CDR1 and CDR2 are MGHDK and SYGVNS. V dropped 7 bases and J dropped 0; count of bases not matched to a gene: 5. The CDR3 length is 14 residues. CDR3 sequence (DNA): TGTGCCAGCACCCCGGGGGGGGACTCCTACGAGCAGTACTTC. Translation gives CASTPGGDSYEQYF.

The V and J genes are TRBV6-5 and TRBJ1-6; perhaps TRBD1 as D (6 bases). V was clipped by 2 bases and J by 6 bases, with 11 bases between them. The V gene's germline CDR1 is MNHEY and CDR2 SVGAGI. This CDR3 is built from 15 residues. CDR3 coding DNA: TGTGCCAGCAGTTACGTACGGGGGCCTAATTCACCCCTCCACTTT. Its protein product is CASSYVRGPNSPLHF.

The chain combines TRBV6-5 with TRBJ1-1, with D possibly matching TRBD1 (5 bases). Per the germline V gene, CDR1 is MNHEY and CDR2 is SVGAGI. Trimming cost V 1 base and J 2 bases, with 11 bases left between them. The CDR3 contains 15 residues. The CDR3 loop is CASSYWGSINTEAFF. CDR3 nucleotide sequence: TGTGCCAGCAGTTACTGGGGCAGTATTAACACTGAAGCTTTCTTT.

In regard to this clone: The identical CDR3 is also encoded by other nucleotide sequences in the sample. V is TRBV4-2 and J is TRBJ2-1, with TRBD2 identical over 10 bases. The trim removed 3 bases at V and 6 bases at J, leaving 5 bases unmatched. CDR1 and CDR2 (germline): LGHNA, YNFKEQ. The CDR3 has 15 residues. CDR3 DNA sequence: TGTGCCAGCAGCCAGGATAGCGGGGGGCGCAATGAGCAGTTCTTC. Protein sequence: CASSQDSGGRNEQFF.

This chain connects TRBV6-6 to TRBJ2-1; no clear D gene. Germline CDR1 reads MNHNY; CDR2 reads SVGAGI (reference sequence). V shed 6 bases and J shed 6 bases, with 9 bases lying between them. This CDR3 spans 12 amino acids. In DNA, the CDR3 is TGTGCCAGCAGCCCAATCCTCAATGAGCAGTTCTTC. Translated, it gives CASSPILNEQFF.

This rearrangement joins TRBV5-1 to TRBJ2-7; D may match TRBD1 or TRBD2 (5 bases each). Germline V gives CDR1 SGHRS, CDR2 YFSETQ. V lost 3 bases and J lost 0, with 19 bases in between. CDR3 length equals 17 residues. The CDR3 sequence is CASSSSGVAGTSYEQYF. The CDR3 bases are TGCGCCAGCAGCTCGAGTGGGGTGGCCGGGACCTCCTACGAGCAGTACTTC.

This clone turned up a few times. This chain links TRBV6-6 with TRBJ1-1; 7 bases match TRBD1. V lost 7 bases to trimming and J lost 2 bases; unmatched junction nucleotides: 1. Germline-derived CDR1 and CDR2 are MNHNY and SVGAGI (reference sequence). The CDR3 contains 12 residues. In DNA form, the CDR3 reads TGTGCCAGCAACAGGGGAAACACTGAAGCTTTCTTT. As protein: CASNRGNTEAFF.

The V gene is TRBV11-2, the J gene TRBJ2-3; 9 nucleotides align to TRBD2. The germline gives CDR1 SGHAT, CDR2 FQNNGV. J was trimmed by 3 bases and V by 5 bases; bases with no gene match: 3. The CDR3 consists of 14 residues. Here the CDR3 reads CASSRGLATDTQYF. In DNA form, the CDR3 reads TGTGCCAGCAGCCGCGGACTAGCGACAGATACGCAGTATTTT.

The chain is built from TRBV7-9 and TRBJ2-2; D is ambiguous. V was clipped by 1 base and J by 5 bases, with 2 bases between them. This CDR3 contains 12 residues. Looked up from germline, CDR1 is SEHNR and CDR2 is FQNEAQ (reference sequence). The CDR3 region has the DNA TGTGCCAGCAGCTTAGGTACCGGGGAGCTGTTTTTT. Amino acid sequence: CASSLGTGELFF. The whole variable domain, filled in from reference TRBV7-9 and TRBJ2-2, reads DTGVSQNPRHKITKRGQNVTFRCDPISEHNRLYWYRQTLGQGPEFLTYFQNEAQLEKSRLLSDRFSAERPKGSFSTLEIQRTEQGDSAMYLCASSLGTGELFFGEGSRLTVL.

The chain carries TRBV19 and TRBJ1-3, with 7 bases that match TRBD1. The CDR3 loop spans 16 amino acids. V was pared by 7 bases and J by 1 base, with 10 bases of the junction left unmatched. CDR1 LNHDA and CDR2 SQIVND come from the germline V gene (reference sequence). The CDR3 loop reads CASTMVTGASGNTIYF. The CDR3 DNA reads TGTGCCAGTACCATGGTCACAGGGGCGTCTGGAAACACCATATATTTT.

This clone was counted between two and nine times. V and J are TRBV18 and TRBJ1-5, with D uncertain. The CDR3 has 13 residues. Trimming shortened V by 2 bases and J by 8 bases, and 10 bases separated the two germline ends. Germline V gene sequence: CDR1 KGHSH, CDR2 LQKENI. This CDR3 is CASSPTDNEPQHF. The CDR3 DNA is TGTGCCAGCTCACCAACAGACAACGAGCCCCAGCATTTT.

This chain uses TRBV21-1 with TRBJ1-2; the table calls TRBD1, which could not be checked here. TRBV21-1 is assigned pseudogene status. This CDR3 has 15 residues. CDR3 nucleotides: TGTGCCAGCTGGCTGGACAGGTCGTCTAACTATGGCTACACCTTC. The encoded protein is CASWLDRSSNYGYTF.

The sample holds one count of this clone. This chain connects TRBV27 to TRBJ1-6, with D possibly matching TRBD1 (6 bases). CDR1 MNHEY and CDR2 SMNVEV come from the germline V gene (reference sequence). Trimming took 0 bases from V and 4 from J, leaving 13 bases between them. This CDR3 is 17 amino acids long. The CDR3 loop reads CASSLSWRTGYNSPLHF. The CDR3 nucleotides are TGTGCCAGCAGTTTATCCTGGAGAACAGGGTATAATTCACCCCTCCACTTT.

The J gene is TRBJ1-5, the V gene TRBV19, with a tentative D call TRBD1 (5 bases). V dropped 2 bases and J dropped 0 bases, with 11 bases sitting between them. Germline assignment: CDR1 LNHDA and CDR2 SQIVND (reference sequence). The CDR3 is 16 amino acids. CDR3 sequence reads: CASSIILQGSNQPQHF. Here the CDR3 DNA reads TGTGCCAGTAGTATAATTCTGCAGGGTAGCAATCAGCCCCAGCATTTT.

V usage is TRBV25-1 and J usage is TRBJ1-6; no reliable D call. The germline V gene has CDR1 MGHDK and CDR2 SYGVNS. This CDR3 has 12 amino acids. Trimming removed 6 bases from V and 8 bases from J, with 8 bases in between. The CDR3 sequence is CASRSEYSPLHF. In DNA, the CDR3 is TGTGCCAGCAGGTCAGAATATTCACCCCTCCACTTT. Looking up the rest from reference TRBV25-1 and TRBJ1-6 gives the full variable domain: EADIYQTPRYLVIGTGKKITLECSQTMGHDKMYWYQQDPGMELHLIHYSYGVNSTEKGDLSSESTVSRIRTEHFPLTLESARPSHTSQYLCASRSEYSPLHFGNGTRLTVT.